The source of this T cell receptor (beta chain) is a study of a mutant IDH1 vaccine in newly diagnosed glioma. Across the whole study: Vaccination followed radiotherapy alone by 4-6 weeks, or accompanied temozolomide cycles. Before enrollment, the patients had been treated with radiotherapy alone, temozolomide alone, or both together. Most of them had received both.

Remarks on this clone: What it recognizes is unknown.

Data came from immunoSEQ multiplex PCR; TCRdb stores just in-frame clones and leaves some out. The table records tens of thousands of clones, roughly 90% of them present only once. Time point given: week 47, end of study. The study gave 300 ug of mutant IDH1 20-mer peptide per vaccine dose, with topical imiquimod. Patients in the study were vaccinated eight times, receiving shots in weeks 1, 3, 5, 7, 11, 15, 19 and 23. Germline CDR1 reads WNHNN; CDR2 reads SYGVQD (reference sequence). Germline trimming cut 1 base from V and 9 bases from J; bases unmatched to any gene: 9. The CDR3 is made up of 16 amino acids.

The rearrangement uses TRBV10-1 and TRBJ2-1; 10 bases map to TRBD2. The origin of this receptor is a woman in her 50s with glioma. The starting material was PBMCs, obtained from a glioma patient whose treatment included an IDH1 peptide vaccine. CDR3 coding DNA: TGCGCCAGCAGTGAGTTAGCTAGCGGGAGCCTGGGTGAGCAGTTCTTC. Translating gives CASSELASGSLGEQFF.